This T cell receptor beta chain comes out of a study of blood T cell repertoires in COVID-19. Looking at the study overall: Collection of acute and convalescent COVID-19 samples took place in the United States, Italy and Spain.

Some clones are missing from TCRdb's copy, which holds only in-frame ones; the method was immunoSEQ multiplex PCR. This table has tens of thousands of clones, around 90% appearing once. V gave up 0 bases and J gave up 4 bases; unmatched junction bases: 9. This CDR3 spans 16 amino acids. CDR1 and CDR2 from the germline V gene are SGHRS and YFSETQ. Sequenced sample: peripheral blood. The chain joins TRBV5-1 to TRBJ1-2, with TRBD1 identical over 7 bases. The receptor was derived from a man in his 60s with COVID-19, enrolled during active disease. The CDR3 spells CASSLDMTGLGYGYTF. The DNA of the CDR3 is TGCGCCAGCAGCTTGGATATGACAGGGTTGGGCTATGGCTACACCTTC.